This T cell receptor beta chain stems from a study of blood T cell repertoires in COVID-19. Study-wide context: Material from acute and convalescent COVID-19 was sourced from the United States, Italy and Spain. PBMCs, B-cell-depleted T cells, or T cells provided the cDNA or gDNA that made up the material.

Original analysis: Using reference gene primer amplification, nucleated cell counts were estimated. TCRdb's table, derived via immunoSEQ multiplex PCR, lists solely in-frame clones and lacks some. For V, J and clone size, that table is used; D and trimming come from the DNA. Of roughly 80,000 clones listed, roughly 84% were seen once; the top ten hold about 2.7%. V lost 2 bases and J lost 0, with 8 bases in between. Germline V lookup: CDR1 GTSNPN, CDR2 SVGIG (reference sequence). This CDR3 spans 14 amino acids. This chain joins TRBV30 and TRBJ1-5; D is undetermined. The sequenced material came from peripheral blood. This TCR derives from a woman aged 80 or over with acute or convalescent COVID-19. The DNA of the CDR3 is TGTGCCTGGAGTAGTATCGGTAGCAATCAGCCCCAGCATTTT. Its translation: CAWSSIGSNQPQHF. Supplemented by reference TRBV30 and TRBJ1-5, the full variable domain reads SQTIHQWPATLVQPVGSPLSLECTVEGTSNPNLYWYRQAAGRGLQLLFYSVGIGQISSEVPQNLSASRPQDRQFILSSKKLLLSDSGFYLCAWSSIGSNQPQHFGDGTRLSIL.